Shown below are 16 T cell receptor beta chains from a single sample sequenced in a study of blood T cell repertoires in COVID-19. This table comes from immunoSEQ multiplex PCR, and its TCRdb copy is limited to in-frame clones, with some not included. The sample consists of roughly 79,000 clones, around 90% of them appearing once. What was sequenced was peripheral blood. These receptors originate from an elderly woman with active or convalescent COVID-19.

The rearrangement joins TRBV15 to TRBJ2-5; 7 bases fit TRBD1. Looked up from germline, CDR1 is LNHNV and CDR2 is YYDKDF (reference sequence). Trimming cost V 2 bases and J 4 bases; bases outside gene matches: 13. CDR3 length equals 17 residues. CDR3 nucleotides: TGTGCCACCAGCAGATTTAAGTTGGGACAGTATCGAGAGACCCAGTACTTC. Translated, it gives CATSRFKLGQYRETQYF.

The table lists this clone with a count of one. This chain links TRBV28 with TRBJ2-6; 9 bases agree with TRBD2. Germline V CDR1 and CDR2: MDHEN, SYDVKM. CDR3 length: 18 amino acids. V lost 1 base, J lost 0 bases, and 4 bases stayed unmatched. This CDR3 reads CASSLFASGASGANVLTF. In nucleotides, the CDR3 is TGTGCCAGCAGTTTATTTGCTAGCGGGGCCTCTGGGGCCAACGTCCTGACTTTC.

CDR3 residues: CASRGTGEGSNQPQHF. CDR3 in DNA: TGTGCCAGCAGGGGGACAGGGGAAGGCAGCAATCAGCCCCAGCATTTT. The chain employs TRBV28 and TRBJ1-5; 10 positions match TRBD1. J gave up 1 base and V 6 bases, and 6 bases lay outside the gene matches. The CDR3 runs to 16 residues. Germline CDR1 reads MDHEN; CDR2 reads SYDVKM. Complete variable domain (other parts from reference TRBV28 and TRBJ1-5): DVKVTQSSRYLVKRTGEKVFLECVQDMDHENMFWYRQDPGLGLRLIYFSYDVKMKEKGDIPEGYSVSREKKERFSLILESASTNQTSMYLCASRGTGEGSNQPQHFGDGTRLSIL.

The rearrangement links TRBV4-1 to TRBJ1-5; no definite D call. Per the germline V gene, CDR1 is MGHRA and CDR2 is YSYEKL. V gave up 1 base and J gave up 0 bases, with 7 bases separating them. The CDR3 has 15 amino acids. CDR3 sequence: CASSQGAHSNQPQHF. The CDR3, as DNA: TGCGCCAGCAGCCAAGGGGCCCATAGCAATCAGCCCCAGCATTTT.

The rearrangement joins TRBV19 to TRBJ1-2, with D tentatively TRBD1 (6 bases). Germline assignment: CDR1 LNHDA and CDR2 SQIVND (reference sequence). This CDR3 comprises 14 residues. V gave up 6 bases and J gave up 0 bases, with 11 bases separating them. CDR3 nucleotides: TGTGCCAGTAGCGTACAGGGATCTAACTATGGCTACACCTTC. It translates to CASSVQGSNYGYTF.

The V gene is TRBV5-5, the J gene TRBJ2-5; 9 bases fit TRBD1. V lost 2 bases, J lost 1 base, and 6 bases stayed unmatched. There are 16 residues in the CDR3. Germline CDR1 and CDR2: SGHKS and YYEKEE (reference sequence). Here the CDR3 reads CASSFLGQGPQETQYF. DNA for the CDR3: TGTGCCAGCAGCTTTCTGGGACAGGGCCCCCAAGAGACCCAGTACTTC.

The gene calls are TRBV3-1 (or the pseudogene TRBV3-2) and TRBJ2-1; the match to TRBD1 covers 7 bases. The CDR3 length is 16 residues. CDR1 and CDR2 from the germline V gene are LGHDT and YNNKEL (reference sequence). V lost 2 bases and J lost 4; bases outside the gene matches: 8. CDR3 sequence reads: CASSQHRDSPYNEQFF. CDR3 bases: TGTGCCAGCAGCCAACATCGGGACAGCCCATACAATGAGCAGTTCTTC.

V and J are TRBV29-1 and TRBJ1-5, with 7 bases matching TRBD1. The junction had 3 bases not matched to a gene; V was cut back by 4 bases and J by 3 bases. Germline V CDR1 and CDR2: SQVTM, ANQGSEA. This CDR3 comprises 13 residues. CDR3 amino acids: CSVGGQTNQPQHF. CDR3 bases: TGCAGCGTTGGGGGACAGACCAATCAGCCCCAGCATTTT.

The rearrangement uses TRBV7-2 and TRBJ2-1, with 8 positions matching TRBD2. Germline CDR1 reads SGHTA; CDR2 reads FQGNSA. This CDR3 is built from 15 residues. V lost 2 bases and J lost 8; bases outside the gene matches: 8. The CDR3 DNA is TGTGCCAGCAGCTTATCCAGCGGGGGTGAGTATGAGCAGTTCTTC. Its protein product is CASSLSSGGEYEQFF.

CDR3 in DNA: TGTGCCATCAGCTCATCCGGGACAGGGAAGGCTTCCTATGGCTACACCTTC. Translating gives CAISSSGTGKASYGYTF. The rearrangement links TRBV10-3 to TRBJ1-2, with 9 bases that match TRBD1. The CDR3 is 17 residues long. V dropped 6 bases and J dropped 4; count of bases not matched to a gene: 15. Germline V CDR1 and CDR2: ENHRY, SYGVKD.

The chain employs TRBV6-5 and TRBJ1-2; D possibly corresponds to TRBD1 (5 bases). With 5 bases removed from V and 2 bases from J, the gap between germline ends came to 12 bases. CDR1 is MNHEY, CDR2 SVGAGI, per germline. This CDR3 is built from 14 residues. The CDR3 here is CASSPDGGNYGYTF. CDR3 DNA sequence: TGTGCCAGCAGTCCCGACGGGGGAAACTATGGCTACACCTTC.

DNA of the CDR3: TGTGCCAGCAGGCTGGGGACAGGCTATGGCTACACCTTC. This translates into CASRLGTGYGYTF. This sequence joins TRBV28 and TRBJ1-2; 8 nucleotides match TRBD1. This CDR3 region has 13 residues. In germline, CDR1 is MDHEN, CDR2 SYDVKM. After removal of 6 bases from V and 4 bases from J, the junction contained 4 bases not matched to a gene.

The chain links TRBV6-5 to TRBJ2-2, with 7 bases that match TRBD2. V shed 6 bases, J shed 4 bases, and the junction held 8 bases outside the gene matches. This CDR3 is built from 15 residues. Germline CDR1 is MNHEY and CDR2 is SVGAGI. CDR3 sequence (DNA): TGTGCCAGCAGGCGGGCGGGAGCTCTCACCGGGGAGCTGTTTTTT. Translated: CASRRAGALTGELFF.

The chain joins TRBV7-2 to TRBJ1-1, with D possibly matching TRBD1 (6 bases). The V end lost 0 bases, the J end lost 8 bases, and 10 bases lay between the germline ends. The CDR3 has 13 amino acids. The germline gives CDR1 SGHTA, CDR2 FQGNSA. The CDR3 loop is CASSLAQTGEAFF. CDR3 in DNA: TGTGCCAGCAGCTTAGCGCAAACAGGGGAAGCTTTCTTT.

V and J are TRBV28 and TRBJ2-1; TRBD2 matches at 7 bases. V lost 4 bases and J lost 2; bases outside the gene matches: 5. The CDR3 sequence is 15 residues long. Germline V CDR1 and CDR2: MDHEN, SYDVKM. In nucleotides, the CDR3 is TGTGCCAGCAGTTCGTCAGCGGGAACCTACAATGAGCAGTTCTTC. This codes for CASSSSAGTYNEQFF.

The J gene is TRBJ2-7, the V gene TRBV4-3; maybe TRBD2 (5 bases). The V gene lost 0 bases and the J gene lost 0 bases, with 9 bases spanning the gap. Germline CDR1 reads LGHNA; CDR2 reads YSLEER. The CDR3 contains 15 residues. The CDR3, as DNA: TGCGCCAGCAGCCAAGATTTAGCGTACTCCTACGAGCAGTACTTC. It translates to CASSQDLAYSYEQYF.